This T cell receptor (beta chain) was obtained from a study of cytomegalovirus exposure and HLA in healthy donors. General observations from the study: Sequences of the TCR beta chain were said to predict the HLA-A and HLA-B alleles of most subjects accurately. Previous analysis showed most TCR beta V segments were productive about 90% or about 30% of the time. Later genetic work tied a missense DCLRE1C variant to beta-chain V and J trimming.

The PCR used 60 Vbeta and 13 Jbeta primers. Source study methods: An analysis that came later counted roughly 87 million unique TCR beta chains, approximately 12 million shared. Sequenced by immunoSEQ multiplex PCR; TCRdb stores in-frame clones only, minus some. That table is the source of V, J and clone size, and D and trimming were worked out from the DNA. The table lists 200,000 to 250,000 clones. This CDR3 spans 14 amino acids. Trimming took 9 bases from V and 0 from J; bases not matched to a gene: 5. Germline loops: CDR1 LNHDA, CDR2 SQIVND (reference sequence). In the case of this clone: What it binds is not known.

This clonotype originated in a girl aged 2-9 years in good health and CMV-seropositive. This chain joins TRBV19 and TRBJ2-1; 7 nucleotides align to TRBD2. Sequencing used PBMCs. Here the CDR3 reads CARHLADSYNEQFF. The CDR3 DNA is TGTGCCAGACATCTAGCGGACTCCTACAATGAGCAGTTCTTC. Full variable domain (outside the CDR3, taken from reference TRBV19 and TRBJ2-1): DGGITQSPKYLFRKEGQNVTLSCEQNLNHDAMYWYRQDPGQGLRLIYYSQIVNDFQKGDIAEGYSVSREKKESFPLTVTSAQKNPTAFYLCARHLADSYNEQFFGPGTRLTVL.